Shown below are 14 T cell receptor beta chains from a single sample sequenced in a study of shared clonotypes between healthy human individuals (dated by TCRdb to about 2020). The library was obtained by the immunoSEQ multiplex PCR assay. TCRdb took this table from immuneACCESS and kept in-frame rearrangements with V and J called. Such tables lack part of the clones; where checked against another copy, unresolved V genes explain under half of the gap, and the rest is unexplained. This sample gives 2 million to 2.5 million clones in total; 80% to 95% of them show up just once. The ten largest clonotypes hold about 0.39% of the sample. Sequenced material: naive CD4+ T cells from PBMCs. The cell subset or site label, as the study defines it: CD45RA+ positively selected. The receptor set was obtained from a man between 18 and 29 years old in good health. Some clones in this sample may be carry-over from other donors' samples.

In regard to this clone: This same CDR3 is encoded by further DNA sequences in the sample. This sequence joins TRBV9 and TRBJ2-5; 9 bases align to TRBD1. Losses at the gene ends were 3 bases for V and 5 bases for J; bases not matched to a gene: 5. Germline lookup yields CDR1 SGDLS and CDR2 YYNGEE. The length of the CDR3 is 14 residues. CDR3: CASSAGQGVETQYF. In nucleotides, the CDR3 is TGTGCCAGCAGCGCGGGACAGGGCGTGGAGACCCAGTACTTC.

This chain joins TRBV7-3 and TRBJ2-1, with D unresolved. The length of the CDR3 is 17 residues. The germline gives CDR1 SGHTA, CDR2 FQGTGA. V lost 1 base and J 0 bases, leaving 13 bases between the germline ends. In nucleotides, the CDR3 is TGTGCCAGCAGCTTAATGCGGCAGGCCAGCTCCTACAATGAGCAGTTCTTC. It encodes CASSLMRQASSYNEQFF.

This chain connects TRBV11-2 to TRBJ2-3; 9 bases agree with TRBD2. Per the germline V gene, CDR1 is SGHAT and CDR2 is FQNNGV. V was pared by 3 bases and J by 4 bases, with 5 bases of the junction left unmatched. The CDR3 is made up of 15 amino acids. The CDR3 region is CASSFTAGGSDTQYF. CDR3 in DNA: TGTGCCAGCAGCTTCACAGCGGGAGGATCAGATACGCAGTATTTT.

The rearrangement links TRBV18 to TRBJ1-1; 7 bases map to TRBD1. The CDR3 contains 15 residues. V gave up 2 bases and J gave up 7 bases; unmatched junction bases: 10. Germline CDR1 reads KGHSH; CDR2 reads LQKENI. CDR3 sequence: CASSPRFGDRDEAFF. Written as DNA, the CDR3 is TGTGCCAGCTCACCAAGGTTCGGCGACAGGGATGAAGCTTTCTTT. Full variable domain (outside the CDR3, taken from reference TRBV18 and TRBJ1-1): NAGVMQNPRHLVRRRGQEARLRCSPMKGHSHVYWYRQLPEEGLKFMVYLQKENIIDESGMPKERFSAEFPKEGPSILRIQQVVRGDSAAYFCASSPRFGDRDEAFFGQGTRLTVV.

The chain recombines TRBV25-1 with TRBJ2-7, with 8 bases fitting TRBD1. The CDR3 sequence is 15 residues long. With V trimmed by 6 bases and J by 4 bases, 11 bases remained unmatched. CDR1 MGHDK and CDR2 SYGVNS come from the germline V gene. The CDR3, as DNA: TGTGCCAGCAGGGCCTCAGCCAGGGGGCCATACGAGCAGTACTTC. Its protein product is CASRASARGPYEQYF.

This chain joins TRBV12-5 and TRBJ1-1, with D perhaps TRBD1 (6 bases). Germline CDR1 and CDR2: LGHNT and FRNRAP. Trimming pared 2 bases from V and 5 bases from J, leaving 15 bases between. The CDR3 runs to 15 residues. CDR3 nucleotide sequence: TGTGCTAGTGGTTTGCCACCACGAAGGGGGACTGAAGCTTTCTTT. Translated, it gives CASGLPPRRGTEAFF. Combining the CDR3 with reference TRBV12-5 and TRBJ1-1 gives the whole variable domain DARVTQTPRHKVTEMGQEVTMRCQPILGHNTVFWYRQTMMQGLELLAYFRNRAPLDDSGMPKDRFSAEMPDATLATLKIQPSEPRDSAVYFCASGLPPRRGTEAFFGQGTRLTVV.

The chain carries TRBV28 and TRBJ1-1, with D possibly TRBD1 on 5 matching bases. CDR1 MDHEN and CDR2 SYDVKM come from the germline V gene. V lost 5 bases, J lost 0 bases, and 13 bases lay in between. The CDR3 has 15 amino acids. Here the CDR3 DNA reads TGTGCCAGCAGTCCGGGGGGTTCTATGAACACTGAAGCTTTCTTT. Translation gives CASSPGGSMNTEAFF.

With respect to this clone: In the same sample, other DNA sequences code for this CDR3. The V gene is TRBV18, the J gene TRBJ1-5; D is unresolved. The length of the CDR3 is 14 residues. The ends were cut back, 3 bases at V and 4 bases at J, with 10 bases in the middle. The germline CDR1 and CDR2 sequences are KGHSH and LQKENI. The CDR3 spells CASSPGVGNQPQHF. The CDR3 region has the DNA TGTGCCAGCTCACCCGGGGTGGGGAATCAGCCCCAGCATTTT.

V gene TRBV28 combines with J gene TRBJ2-1, with D possibly being TRBD2 (5 bases). This CDR3 comprises 16 residues. From germline, CDR1 is MDHEN and CDR2 SYDVKM. Trimming took 4 bases from V and 2 from J, leaving 15 bases between them. The CDR3 loop is CASSSRLAVTYNEQFF. The CDR3 nucleotides are TGTGCCAGCAGTTCGCGTCTAGCCGTAACCTACAATGAGCAGTTCTTC.

V and J are TRBV27 and TRBJ1-4; a possible D gene is TRBD1 (5 bases). V was trimmed by 3 bases and J by 6 bases, leaving 11 bases between them. Germline V gene sequence: CDR1 MNHEY, CDR2 SMNVEV (reference sequence). The CDR3 runs to 14 residues. Written as DNA, the CDR3 is TGTGCCAGCAGTTTTCGGGGCTCGGATGAAAAACTGTTTTTT. Residues: CASSFRGSDEKLFF.

The J gene is TRBJ2-2, the V gene TRBV23-1; the match to TRBD1 covers 10 bases. TRBV23-1 is known as an ORF, though its function is uncertain. Losses at the gene ends were 0 bases for V and 8 bases for J; bases not matched to a gene: 9. The CDR3 contains 17 residues. The CDR3 bases are TGCGCCAGCAGTCAATCCCAGACAGGGGGCGAGAGTGGGGAGCTGTTTTTT. Translation gives CASSQSQTGGESGELFF.

This clone was observed a few times. Distinct nucleotide sequences in the sample also encode this CDR3. The V call is TRBV2, the J call TRBJ2-5; D not resolved. This CDR3 is 11 amino acids long. Trimming removed 4 bases at V and 2 bases at J, with 2 bases between. Germline V gene lookup returns CDR1 SNHLY and CDR2 FYNNEI. The CDR3, as DNA: TGTGCCAGCAGTGTTCAAGAGACCCAGTACTTC. It is translated as CASSVQETQYF. The complete variable domain, with remaining parts taken from reference TRBV2 and TRBJ2-5, reads EPEVTQTPSHQVTQMGQEVILRCVPISNHLYFYWYRQILGQKVEFLVSFYNNEISEKSEIFDDQFSVERPDGSNFTLKIRSTKLEDSAMYFCASSVQETQYFGPGTRLLVL.

Worth noting for this clone: The same CDR3 can be traced to other DNA sequences in this sample. The chain has TRBV9 and TRBJ1-1, with D perhaps TRBD1 (5 bases). Germline V gives CDR1 SGDLS, CDR2 YYNGEE. The CDR3 is 13 amino acids. V lost 0 bases and J 5 bases, leaving 8 bases between the germline ends. The CDR3 DNA sequence: TGTGCCAGCAGCGTAGACCCAGGGACTGAAGCTTTCTTT. Translation: CASSVDPGTEAFF.

The rearrangement uses TRBV28 and TRBJ2-7; D may match TRBD1 or TRBD2 (5 bases each). Germline loops: CDR1 MDHEN, CDR2 SYDVKM. The CDR3 has 14 residues. V lost 5 bases and J 3 bases, leaving 14 bases between the germline ends. The CDR3 sequence is CASSPPGPIYEQYF. CDR3 DNA: TGTGCCAGCAGTCCCCCGGGGCCTATCTACGAGCAGTACTTC.